These T cell receptor beta chains were read from a single sample in a study of shared clonotypes between healthy human individuals. Sequencing was performed with immunoSEQ multiplex PCR; in TCRdb, only in-frame clones are kept and a portion is missing. The data hold millions of clones, with approximately 94% observed a single time. Sample: naive CD4+ T cells sorted from blood. The receptors were sampled from a man younger than 30 in good health. CDR3s include the opening cysteine and the closing phenylalanine or tryptophan. D genes are given only for firm matches.

V	J	D	CDR3
TRBV9	TRBJ2-1	TRBD1	CASSTDRGSYNEQFF
TRBV14	TRBJ1-2	.	CASSQDLFRAGGDF
TRBV12-5	TRBJ1-5	TRBD1	CASGWGDRDHQPQHF
TRBV5-4	TRBJ2-2	.	CASSLDGEAGELFF
TRBV7-3	TRBJ2-1	.	CASSLTFGDEQFF
TRBV6-5	TRBJ2-3	.	CASSVGDTQYF
TRBV20-1	TRBJ1-1	.	CSPSGNTEAFF
TRBV5-4	TRBJ2-3	TRBD2	CASSFTLAGGPDTQYF
TRBV9	TRBJ1-1	.	CASSVEAGLYTEAFF
TRBV29-1	TRBJ1-4	.	CSVEGPKGEKLFF
TRBV2	TRBJ1-3	TRBD1	CASSVDRAGNTIYF
TRBV5-4	TRBJ1-4	.	CASSLDARPNEKLFF
TRBV7-9	TRBJ2-5	.	CASSLGSRTLTETQYF
TRBV18	TRBJ1-2	.	CASSREGKNYGYTF
TRBV7-9	TRBJ2-5	.	CASSLPGVTTQYF
TRBV19	TRBJ2-7	TRBD1	CASGDRTYEQYF
TRBV6-5	TRBJ2-3	.	CASKSDGDTQYF
TRBV6-5	TRBJ1-1	TRBD1	CASSYPGQANTEAFF
TRBV4-3	TRBJ1-4	.	CASSQEIGTRKLFF
TRBV2	TRBJ1-1	TRBD1	CASVYGQGYNTEAFF
TRBV7-2	TRBJ1-2	.	CASSLVTGPNNGYTF
TRBV7-9	TRBJ1-3	.	CASSLTGESGNTIYF
TRBV5-1	TRBJ1-1	.	CASSLVGGQGTEAFF
TRBV5-1	TRBJ2-3	.	CASSLRQALTDTQYF
TRBV5-5	TRBJ1-1	TRBD1	CASSLGQGKVGTEAFF
TRBV2	TRBJ2-2	.	CASRDTGELFF
TRBV20-1	TRBJ1-1	.	CSARPQREAFF
TRBV29-1	TRBJ1-1	.	CSVGSGFTEAFF
TRBV2	TRBJ2-7	TRBD1	CASSEGQGRYEQYF
TRBV6-1	TRBJ2-7	TRBD1	CASRTGVYEQYF
TRBV2	TRBJ2-1	.	CASSEEGGRQFF
TRBV7-9	TRBJ2-5	TRBD1	CASRPGGETQYF
TRBV7-9	TRBJ2-3	TRBD1	CASSAGTGSTDTQYF
TRBV30	TRBJ2-3	TRBD2	CAWVLASGTDTQYF
TRBV11-2	TRBJ1-1	TRBD1	CASSYGQGNTEAFF
TRBV5-1	TRBJ2-5	TRBD2	CASSLVASGGEETQYF
TRBV5-1	TRBJ2-2	TRBD1	CASSPGQGLEELFF
TRBV18	TRBJ2-5	TRBD2	CASSPAGEETQYF
TRBV27	TRBJ2-1	TRBD2	CASSLSPFGGGSYNEQFF
TRBV9	TRBJ2-7	TRBD2	CASSVGTSAAYEQYF
TRBV10-3	TRBJ1-2	.	CAISEDITSGYTF
TRBV19	TRBJ1-5	.	CASTASGMSNQPQHF
TRBV6-5	TRBJ1-2	.	CASKTGDYGYTF
TRBV7-3	TRBJ2-2	TRBD1	CASSSGTGYTGELFF